These T cell receptor beta chains were read from a single sample in a study of shared clonotypes between healthy human individuals. The assay was immunoSEQ multiplex PCR, and TCRdb's table has in-frame clones only and misses some. This sample has roughly 2,000,000 clones; 90% to 95% occur once, and the top ten carry more than 1.5%. The specimen was naive CD8+ T cells from PBMCs. These receptors were collected from a young man in good health. Some clones in this sample may be carry-over from other donors' samples. The conserved cysteine and the conserved F or W are not part of the CDR3 here. Each record gives: V gene, CDR3 protein.

V gene: TRBV29-1
CDR3 protein: SDDRQF

V gene: TRBV4-2
CDR3 protein: ASSQDPGGTGELF

V gene: TRBV7-9
CDR3 protein: ASSQPGPSYGYT

V gene: TRBV9
CDR3 protein: ASSGPSGSSYNEQF

V gene: TRBV4-1
CDR3 protein: ASSPLMTAGDT

V gene: TRBV9
CDR3 protein: ASSPGTSSNTGELF

V gene: TRBV10-3
CDR3 protein: AIRVRDTDTQY

V gene: TRBV30
CDR3 protein: AWSGGYEQY

V gene: TRBV27
CDR3 protein: ASSFGQANEQF

V gene: TRBV19
CDR3 protein: ASSPRAGDEQF

V gene: TRBV7-3
CDR3 protein: ASSFLPGGEQF

V gene: TRBV9
CDR3 protein: ASSVGGTTDTQY

V gene: TRBV28
CDR3 protein: ASSFDNSIYGYT

V gene: TRBV27
CDR3 protein: ASGGRGATYEQY

V gene: TRBV7-9
CDR3 protein: ASSYLDRGNGYT

V gene: TRBV5-1
CDR3 protein: ASQGENYYGYT

V gene: TRBV27
CDR3 protein: ASSFVGPAQPQH

V gene: TRBV5-4
CDR3 protein: ASSTTGFYEQY

V gene: TRBV29-1
CDR3 protein: SAAGPKTEQF

V gene: TRBV7-9
CDR3 protein: ASSGGGQRRKNIQY

V gene: TRBV28
CDR3 protein: ASRSTGSHEQY

V gene: TRBV27
CDR3 protein: ASSYLGGNTEAF

V gene: TRBV9
CDR3 protein: ASSVVGLAGASYNEQF

V gene: TRBV27
CDR3 protein: ASSLGPGHPRDHEQY

V gene: TRBV5-4
CDR3 protein: ASSHQRDGETQY

V gene: TRBV13
CDR3 protein: ASSLEGSYEQY